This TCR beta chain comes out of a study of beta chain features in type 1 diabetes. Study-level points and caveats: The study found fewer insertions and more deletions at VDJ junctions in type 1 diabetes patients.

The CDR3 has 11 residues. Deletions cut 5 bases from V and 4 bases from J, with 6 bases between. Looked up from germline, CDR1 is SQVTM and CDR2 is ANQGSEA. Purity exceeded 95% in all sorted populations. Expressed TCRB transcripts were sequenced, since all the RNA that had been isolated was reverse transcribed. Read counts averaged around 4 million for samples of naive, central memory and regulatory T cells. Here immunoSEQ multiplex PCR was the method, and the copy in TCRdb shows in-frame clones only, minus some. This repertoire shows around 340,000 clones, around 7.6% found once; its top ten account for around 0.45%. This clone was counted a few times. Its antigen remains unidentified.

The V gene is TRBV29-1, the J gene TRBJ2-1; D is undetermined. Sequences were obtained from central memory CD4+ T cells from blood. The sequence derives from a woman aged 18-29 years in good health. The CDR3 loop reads CSVSEYNEQFF. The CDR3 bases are TGCAGCGTTTCGGAGTACAATGAGCAGTTCTTC.